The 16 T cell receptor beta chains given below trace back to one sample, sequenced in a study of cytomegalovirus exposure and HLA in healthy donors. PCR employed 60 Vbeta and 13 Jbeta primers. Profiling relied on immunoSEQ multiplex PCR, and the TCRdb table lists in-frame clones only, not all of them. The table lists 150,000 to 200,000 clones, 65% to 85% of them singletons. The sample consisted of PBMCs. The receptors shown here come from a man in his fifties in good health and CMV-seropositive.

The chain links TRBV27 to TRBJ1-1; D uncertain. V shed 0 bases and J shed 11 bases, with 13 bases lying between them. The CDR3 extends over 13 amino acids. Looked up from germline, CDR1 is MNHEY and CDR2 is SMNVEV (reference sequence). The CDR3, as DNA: TGTGCCAGCAGTTTATCGTATCCGGGGATGGCTTTCTTT. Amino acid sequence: CASSLSYPGMAFF.

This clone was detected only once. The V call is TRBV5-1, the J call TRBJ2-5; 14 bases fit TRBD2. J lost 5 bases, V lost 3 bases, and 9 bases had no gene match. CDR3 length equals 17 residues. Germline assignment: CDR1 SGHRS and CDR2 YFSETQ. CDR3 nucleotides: TGCGCCAGCAGCTGGGGACTAGCGGGGGTTGCGATCGAGACCCAGTACTTC. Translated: CASSWGLAGVAIETQYF. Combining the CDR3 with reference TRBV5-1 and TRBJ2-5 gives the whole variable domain KAGVTQTPRYLIKTRGQQVTLSCSPISGHRSVSWYQQTPGQGLQFLFEYFSETQRNKGNFPGRFSGRQFSNSRSEMNVSTLELGDSALYLCASSWGLAGVAIETQYFGPGTRLLVL.

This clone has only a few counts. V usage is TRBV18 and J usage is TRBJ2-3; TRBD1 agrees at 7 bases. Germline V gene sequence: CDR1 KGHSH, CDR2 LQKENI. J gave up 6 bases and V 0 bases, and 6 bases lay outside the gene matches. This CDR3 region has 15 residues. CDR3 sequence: CASSPPSQGSDTQYF. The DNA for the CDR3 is TGTGCCAGCTCACCACCGTCACAGGGGTCCGATACGCAGTATTTT.

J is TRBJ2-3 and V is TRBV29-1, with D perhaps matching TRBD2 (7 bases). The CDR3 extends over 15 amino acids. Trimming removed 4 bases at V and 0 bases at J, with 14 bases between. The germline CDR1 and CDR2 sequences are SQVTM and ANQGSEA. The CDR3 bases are TGCAGCGTTGTGGGGGGGGCCCATAGCACAGATACGCAGTATTTT. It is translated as CSVVGGAHSTDTQYF.

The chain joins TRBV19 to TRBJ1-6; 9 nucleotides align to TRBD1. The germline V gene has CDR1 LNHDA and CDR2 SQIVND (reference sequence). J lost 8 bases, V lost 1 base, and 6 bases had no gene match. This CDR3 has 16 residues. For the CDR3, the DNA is TGTGCCAGTAGTATAGCTCCGGGACAGGGCTATTCACCCCTCCACTTT. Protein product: CASSIAPGQGYSPLHF.

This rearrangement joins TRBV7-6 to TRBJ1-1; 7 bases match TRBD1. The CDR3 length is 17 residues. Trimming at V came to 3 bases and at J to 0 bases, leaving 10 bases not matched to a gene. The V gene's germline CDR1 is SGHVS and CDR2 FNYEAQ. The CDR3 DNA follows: TGTGCCAGCAGCTTGTCAACGGGTGGGACAGTGAACACTGAAGCTTTCTTT. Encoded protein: CASSLSTGGTVNTEAFF.

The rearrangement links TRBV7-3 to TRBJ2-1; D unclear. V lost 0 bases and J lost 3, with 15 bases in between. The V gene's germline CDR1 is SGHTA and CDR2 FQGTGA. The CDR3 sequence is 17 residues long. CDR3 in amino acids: CASSLTPMVGSYNEQFF. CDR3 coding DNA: TGTGCCAGCAGCTTAACCCCTATGGTCGGTAGCTACAATGAGCAGTTCTTC.

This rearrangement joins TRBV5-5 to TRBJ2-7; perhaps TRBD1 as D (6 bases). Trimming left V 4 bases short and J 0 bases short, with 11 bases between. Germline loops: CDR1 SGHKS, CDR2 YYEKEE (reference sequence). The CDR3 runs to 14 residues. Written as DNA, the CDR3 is TGTGCCAGCAGCCGGACAGTTAACTCCTACGAGCAGTACTTC. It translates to CASSRTVNSYEQYF.

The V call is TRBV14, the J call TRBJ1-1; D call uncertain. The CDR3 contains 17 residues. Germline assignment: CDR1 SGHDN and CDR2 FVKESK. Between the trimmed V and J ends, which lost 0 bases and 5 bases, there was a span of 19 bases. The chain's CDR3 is CASSQDRGLRTGTEAFF. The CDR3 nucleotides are TGTGCCAGCAGCCAAGATAGAGGGCTACGAACTGGGACTGAAGCTTTCTTT.

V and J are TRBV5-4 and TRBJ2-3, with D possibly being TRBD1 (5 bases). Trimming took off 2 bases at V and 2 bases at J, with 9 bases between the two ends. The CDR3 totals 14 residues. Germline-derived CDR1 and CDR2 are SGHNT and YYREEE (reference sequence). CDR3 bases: TGTGCCAGCAGCTTTAAAGGGGTCACAGATACGCAGTATTTT. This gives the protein CASSFKGVTDTQYF. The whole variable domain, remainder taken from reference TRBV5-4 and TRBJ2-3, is ETGVTQSPTHLIKTRGQQVTLRCSSQSGHNTVSWYQQALGQGPQFIFQYYREEENGRGNFPPRFSGLQFPNYSSELNVNALELDDSALYLCASSFKGVTDTQYFGPGTRLTVL.

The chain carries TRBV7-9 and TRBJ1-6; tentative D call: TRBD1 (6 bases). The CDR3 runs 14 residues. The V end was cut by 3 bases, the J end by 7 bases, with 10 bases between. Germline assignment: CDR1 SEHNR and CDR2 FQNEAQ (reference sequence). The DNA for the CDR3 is TGTGCCAGCAGCTTTGGACAGTCAAATTCACCCCTCCACTTT. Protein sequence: CASSFGQSNSPLHF.

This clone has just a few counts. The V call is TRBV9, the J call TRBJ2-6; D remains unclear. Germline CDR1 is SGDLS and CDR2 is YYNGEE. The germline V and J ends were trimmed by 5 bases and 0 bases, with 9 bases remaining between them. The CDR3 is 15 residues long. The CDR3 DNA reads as TGTGCCAGCAGTCACGGTGACTCTGGGGCCAACGTCCTGACTTTC. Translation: CASSHGDSGANVLTF. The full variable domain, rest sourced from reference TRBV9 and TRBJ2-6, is DSGVTQTPKHLITATGQRVTLRCSPRSGDLSVYWYQQSLDQGLQFLIQYYNGEERAKGNILERFSAQQFPDLHSELNLSSLELGDSALYFCASSHGDSGANVLTFGAGSRLTVL.

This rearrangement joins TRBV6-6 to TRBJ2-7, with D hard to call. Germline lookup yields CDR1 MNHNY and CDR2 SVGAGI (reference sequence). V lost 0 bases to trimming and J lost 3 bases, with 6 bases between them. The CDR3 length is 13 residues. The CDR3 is CASSYSDIYEQYF. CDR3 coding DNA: TGTGCCAGCAGTTACTCTGACATCTACGAGCAGTACTTC.

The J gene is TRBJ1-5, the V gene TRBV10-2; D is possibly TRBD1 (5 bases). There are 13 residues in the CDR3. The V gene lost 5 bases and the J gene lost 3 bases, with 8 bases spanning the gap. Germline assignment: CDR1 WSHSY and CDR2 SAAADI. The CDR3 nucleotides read TGCGCCAGCAGTCTGGGACTCAATCAGCCCCAGCATTTT. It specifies CASSLGLNQPQHF.

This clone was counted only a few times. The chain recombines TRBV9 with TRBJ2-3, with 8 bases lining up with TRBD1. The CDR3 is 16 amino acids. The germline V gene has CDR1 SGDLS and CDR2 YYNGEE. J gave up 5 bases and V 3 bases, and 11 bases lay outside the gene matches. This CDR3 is CASSATDRGDEDTQYF. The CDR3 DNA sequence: TGTGCCAGCAGCGCCACCGACAGGGGCGACGAAGATACGCAGTATTTT.

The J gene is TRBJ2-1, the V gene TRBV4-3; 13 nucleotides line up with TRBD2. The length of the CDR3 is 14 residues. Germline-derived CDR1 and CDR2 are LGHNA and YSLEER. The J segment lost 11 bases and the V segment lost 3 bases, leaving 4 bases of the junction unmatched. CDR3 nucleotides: TGCGCCAGCAGCCATGGGACTAGCGGGGTTAAGCAGTTCTTC. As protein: CASSHGTSGVKQFF.